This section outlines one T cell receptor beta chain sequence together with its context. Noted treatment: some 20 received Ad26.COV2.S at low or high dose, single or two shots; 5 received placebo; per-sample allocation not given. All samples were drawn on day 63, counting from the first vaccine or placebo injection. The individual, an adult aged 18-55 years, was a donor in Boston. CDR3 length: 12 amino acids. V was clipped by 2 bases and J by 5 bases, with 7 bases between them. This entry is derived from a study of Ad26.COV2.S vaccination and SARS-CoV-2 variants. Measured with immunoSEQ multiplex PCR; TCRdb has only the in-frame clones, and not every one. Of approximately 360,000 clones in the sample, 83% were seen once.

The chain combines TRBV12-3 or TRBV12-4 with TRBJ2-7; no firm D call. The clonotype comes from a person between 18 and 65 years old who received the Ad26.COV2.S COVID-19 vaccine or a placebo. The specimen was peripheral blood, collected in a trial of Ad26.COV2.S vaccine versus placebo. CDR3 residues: CASSLTGHEQYF. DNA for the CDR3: TGTGCCAGCAGTTTAACGGGTCACGAGCAGTACTTC.